Below, 27 T cell receptor beta chains from the same sample are listed, as sequenced in a study of blood T cells in healthy people across ages. A sample-barcoded 5' primer and a J-beta primer mix were used in a second PCR of roughly 6 to 11 cycles. TCRdb recomputed calls from the 5' RACE reads with MiXCR, one row per CDR3 protein. Of approximately 730,000 distinct CDR3 sequences in the sample, around half are singletons; the top ten hold 40% to 50%. Input material: blood. The receptors here all came from an elderly man in good health.

The table lists this clonotype with a few counts. V and J are TRBV29-1 and TRBJ2-3, with 7 bases aligning to TRBD2. With 5 bases clipped from V and 1 base from J, the junction kept 9 bases outside the gene matches. In germline, CDR1 is SQVTM, CDR2 ANQGSEA. The CDR3 totals 15 residues. CDR3 nucleotide sequence: TGCAGCGTTTCCACCCGGGGAGGGGGCACAGATACGCAGTATTTT. This codes for CSVSTRGGGTDTQYF.

The chain couples TRBV5-4 to TRBJ2-4; 10 positions match TRBD2. Germline-derived CDR1 and CDR2 are SGHNT and YYREEE (reference sequence). Losses at the gene ends were 4 bases for V and 13 bases for J; bases not matched to a gene: 8. The CDR3 runs 13 residues. The CDR3 sequence: CASSAGTSAVQYF. CDR3 nucleotides: TGTGCCAGCAGCGCGGGGACTAGCGCTGTGCAGTACTTC.

The chain links TRBV25-1 to TRBJ2-4; D ambiguous. The DNA end lines up better with TRBJ2-7; the J call may be wrong. Germline V lookup: CDR1 MGHDK, CDR2 SYGVNS. CDR3 length equals 12 residues. The CDR3 sequence is CASSAGLGEQYF. CDR3 bases: TGTGCCAGCAGTGCCGGGCTTGGCGAGCAGTACTTC.

The chain carries TRBV6-5 and TRBJ2-1, with 7 bases aligning to TRBD1. After removal of 5 bases from V and 1 base from J, the junction contained 5 bases not matched to a gene. CDR3 length: 15 amino acids. The germline V gene encodes CDR1 MNHEY and CDR2 SVGAGI. CDR3 in amino acids: CASSTDRSSYNEQFF. The CDR3 DNA sequence: TGTGCCAGCAGTACGGACAGGAGTTCCTACAATGAGCAGTTCTTC.

The rearrangement joins TRBV20-1 to TRBJ1-2; D is perhaps TRBD1 (5 bases). V lost 2 bases and J lost 5, with 15 bases in between. CDR3 length equals 14 residues. Per the germline V gene, CDR1 is DFQATT and CDR2 is SNEGSKA (reference sequence). The CDR3 here is CSARNLQEKYGYTF. In DNA, the CDR3 is TGCAGTGCTAGAAACTTACAGGAGAAGTATGGCTACACCTTC.

The chain is built from TRBV27 and TRBJ2-5; TRBD2 aligns across 7 bases. CDR3 size: 15 residues. The junction had 7 bases not matched to a gene; V was cut back by 3 bases and J by 3 bases. From germline, CDR1 is MNHEY and CDR2 SMNVEV (reference sequence). The CDR3: CASSLGWGGKETQYF. DNA of the CDR3: TGTGCCAGCAGTTTGGGGTGGGGGGGTAAAGAGACCCAGTACTTC.

The chain couples TRBV10-2 to TRBJ2-7; the match to TRBD2 covers 11 bases. V lost 6 bases to trimming and J lost 0 bases; unmatched junction nucleotides: 7. Germline lookup yields CDR1 WSHSY and CDR2 SAAADI. This CDR3 region has 16 residues. The CDR3 here is CASRDGLAGLSYEQYF. The CDR3 coding sequence is TGCGCCAGCAGGGACGGACTAGCGGGCCTCTCCTACGAGCAGTACTTC.

The DNA of the CDR3 is TGTGCCAGCAGCCCCGTAGCGGGAGCCACCTACGAGCAGTACTTC. Translated: CASSPVAGATYEQYF. V is TRBV7-3 and J is TRBJ2-7, with 9 bases lining up with TRBD2. This CDR3 spans 15 amino acids. V shed 5 bases and J 2 bases; nucleotides not matched to a gene: 7. The germline V gene has CDR1 SGHTA and CDR2 FQGTGA.

The chain recombines TRBV25-1 with TRBJ1-2, with 10 bases aligning to TRBD1. V gave up 7 bases and J gave up 10 bases; unmatched junction bases: 9. This CDR3 has 13 residues. Germline lookup yields CDR1 MGHDK and CDR2 SYGVNS. CDR3 nucleotide sequence: TGTGCCAGCATGGGGGACAGGGGAATCGTCTACACCTTC. Protein sequence: CASMGDRGIVYTF.

The V and J genes are TRBV3-1 and TRBJ1-4; possible D gene TRBD1, 6 bases. V lost 3 bases to trimming and J lost 7 bases, with 12 bases between them. This CDR3 spans 14 amino acids. In germline, CDR1 is LGHDT, CDR2 YNNKEL (reference sequence). The CDR3 DNA reads TGTGCCAGCAGCCACAGGGGTTCGGGTGAAAAACTGTTTTTT. This encodes CASSHRGSGEKLFF.

Regarding this clonotype: A junction boundary mismatches the germline segment, possibly from a read error. This chain links TRBV9 with TRBJ2-1, with TRBD2 matching over 11 bases. CDR3 size: 16 residues. Germline values: CDR1 SGDLS, CDR2 YYNGEE. The CDR3 bases are TGTACCAGCAGCGTTTCACTAGCGGGAGTTGCCAATGAGCAGTTCTTC. Translation gives CTSSVSLAGVANEQFF.

The chain combines TRBV6-5 with TRBJ2-7; D is unclear. CDR3 length: 13 amino acids. Trimming shortened V by 6 bases and J by 4 bases, and 13 bases separated the two germline ends. Looked up from germline, CDR1 is MNHEY and CDR2 is SVGAGI. The CDR3 here is CASSPTHLYEQYF. DNA of the CDR3: TGTGCCAGCAGCCCCACCCACCTGTACGAGCAGTACTTC.

This clonotype has only a few counts. The genes are TRBV5-6 and TRBJ2-7; a weak D match, TRBD1 (6 bases). V lost 3 bases to trimming and J lost 3 bases, with 19 bases between them. Germline values: CDR1 SGHDT, CDR2 YYEEEE. This CDR3 has 16 residues. The CDR3: CASSYRDNSFLYEQYF. The CDR3 DNA sequence: TGTGCCAGCAGCTATAGGGACAACTCTTTTCTCTACGAGCAGTACTTC.

This chain joins TRBV20-1 and TRBJ2-7; 7 positions agree with TRBD2. The J call may be mistaken, given a closer DNA end match to TRBJ2-5. CDR1 is DFQATT and CDR2 is SNEGSKA in the germline V gene (reference sequence). CDR3 length: 15 amino acids. The CDR3 coding sequence is TGCAGTGCTAGCGGGTTGGGCGGGAGTATAGAGACCCAGTACTTC. Its protein product is CSASGLGGSIETQYF.

V is TRBV7-3 and J is TRBJ2-7, with D tentatively TRBD2 (6 bases). This CDR3 region has 15 residues. Germline CDR1 and CDR2: SGHTA and FQGTGA. Between the trimmed V and J ends, which lost 1 base and 2 bases, there was a span of 12 bases. The CDR3 DNA sequence: TGTGCCAGCAGCTTAAATGCCGGGAGAGCCTACGAGCAGTACTTC. This sequence encodes CASSLNAGRAYEQYF.

In this sample, this clonotype turned up a few times. This chain uses TRBV29-1 with TRBJ2-7; 8 positions agree with TRBD1. Gene TRBJ2-5 matches the end of the DNA better, so the J call may be wrong. Germline CDR1 SQVTM, CDR2 ANQGSEA. CDR3 size: 13 residues. DNA of the CDR3: TGCAGCGTTGAGCCAGGGGGCAGGGAGACCCAGTACTTC. It translates to CSVEPGGRETQYF.

J is TRBJ1-1 and V is TRBV25-1; D possibly corresponds to TRBD1 (6 bases). V lost 6 bases, J lost 1 base, and 9 bases lay in between. Germline V CDR1 and CDR2: MGHDK, SYGVNS. This CDR3 is built from 13 residues. The CDR3 DNA reads as TGTGCCAGCAGAGGACAGTCGAACACTGAAGCTTTCTTT. Encoded protein: CASRGQSNTEAFF.

The V and J genes are TRBV6-1 and TRBJ2-7; TRBD2 matches at 10 bases. This CDR3 contains 16 residues. V trimming: 4 bases; J trimming: 3 bases; junction bases outside the gene matches: 9. Germline CDR1 reads MNHNS; CDR2 reads SASEGT. The CDR3 bases are TGTGCCAGCAGTGGCCCTCTAGCGGGAGTTAGCTACGAGCAGTACTTC. The encoded protein is CASSGPLAGVSYEQYF.

This clonotype was seen more than once but under ten times. The chain is built from TRBV5-1 and TRBJ2-7; no clear D gene. The CDR3 is 15 amino acids. V was shortened by 0 bases and J by 0 bases, with 10 bases between the two germline ends. Germline assignment: CDR1 SGHRS and CDR2 YFSETQ. The CDR3 DNA reads as TGCGCCAGCAGCTTGGCTGGCGGTAACTCCTACGAGCAGTACTTC. It encodes CASSLAGGNSYEQYF.

This chain links TRBV12-3 or TRBV12-4 with TRBJ2-1; maybe TRBD2 (6 bases). CDR3 size: 15 residues. Trimming cost V 0 bases and J 6 bases, with 12 bases left between them. CDR3 DNA sequence: TGTGCCAGCAGTTTAGCCGGGAGAGCGGGCAATGAGCAGTTCTTC. As protein: CASSLAGRAGNEQFF.

This clonotype was seen only a few times. The chain carries TRBV6-6 and TRBJ2-1; 14 bases fit TRBD2. Trimming removed 7 bases from V and 4 bases from J; junction bases left unmatched: 12. The germline gives CDR1 MNHNY, CDR2 SVGAGI (reference sequence). The CDR3 has 18 amino acids. CDR3 amino acids: CASTMTSGRALPYNEQFF. The DNA of the CDR3 is TGTGCCAGCACTATGACTAGCGGGAGGGCCCTACCTTACAATGAGCAGTTCTTC.

V usage is TRBV20-1 and J usage is TRBJ1-2; unclear D gene. Germline V gives CDR1 DFQATT, CDR2 SNEGSKA (reference sequence). The CDR3 covers 12 residues. Trimming pared 6 bases from V and 1 base from J, leaving 9 bases between. The CDR3: CSASDFNYGYTF. CDR3 coding DNA: TGCAGTGCCAGTGATTTTAACTATGGCTACACCTTC.

This sequence joins TRBV10-3 and TRBJ2-2, with D perhaps TRBD2 (6 bases). Looked up from germline, CDR1 is ENHRY and CDR2 is SYGVKD. CDR3 length equals 14 residues. V dropped 2 bases and J dropped 7 bases, with 11 bases sitting between them. DNA of the CDR3: TGTGCCATCAGTGAGCTAGCGTCGGGCGGGGAGCTGTTTTTT. Protein product: CAISELASGGELFF.

The chain is built from TRBV3-1 and TRBJ1-5; possible D gene TRBD1, 6 bases. CDR1 and CDR2 from the germline V gene are LGHDT and YNNKEL (reference sequence). This CDR3 spans 15 amino acids. The V end lost 0 bases, the J end lost 6 bases, and 12 bases lay between the germline ends. This chain's CDR3 is CASSQDTGITQPQHF. CDR3 nucleotides: TGTGCCAGCAGCCAAGATACAGGGATCACTCAGCCCCAGCATTTT.

This clonotype was recorded at least ten times. This chain joins TRBV5-1 and TRBJ2-3; D is undetermined. The CDR3 sequence is 15 residues long. V gave up 2 bases and J gave up 2 bases, with 12 bases separating them. Germline-derived CDR1 and CDR2 are SGHRS and YFSETQ. The CDR3 coding sequence is TGCGCCAGCAGCTTCTCCGCGCCTCACACAGATACGCAGTATTTT. Translated, it gives CASSFSAPHTDTQYF.

This clonotype was seen a single time. The chain employs TRBV7-3 and TRBJ2-1; D is perhaps TRBD2 (6 bases). Germline CDR1 SGHTA, CDR2 FQGTGA. V dropped 5 bases and J dropped 7 bases, with 18 bases sitting between them. The CDR3 extends over 15 amino acids. CDR3 bases: TGTGCCAGCAGCATTACCGGGACTTATACTAATGAGCAGTTCTTC. This codes for CASSITGTYTNEQFF.

This clonotype was observed a handful of times. The chain has TRBV5-6 and TRBJ2-5, with 11 nucleotides matching TRBD2. The CDR3 runs to 18 residues. V was pared by 0 bases and J by 1 base, with 8 bases of the junction left unmatched. The germline V gene encodes CDR1 SGHDT and CDR2 YYEEEE. CDR3 DNA sequence: TGTGCCAGCAGCTTGGTTCTGGGACTAGCGGTTGTCCAAGAGACCCAGTACTTC. The encoded protein is CASSLVLGLAVVQETQYF.